The rows below give T cell receptor beta chains drawn from one sample of a study of cytotoxic CD8 clonotypes in ibrutinib-treated CLL. This table comes from immunoSEQ multiplex PCR, and its TCRdb copy is limited to in-frame clones, with some not included. Among about 120,000 clones listed, under 70% were seen once. Sequencing was performed on PBMCs, taken after 24 months of ibrutinib treatment. Receptor source: a human donor with chronic lymphocytic leukemia. Both conserved end residues are part of each CDR3. Each record gives: V gene, clone size, D gene, J gene, CDR3 DNA, CDR3 protein. A D gene is named only where the DNA matches it firmly. Not all rows give a size; the values are once, few, many and, for expanded clones, a class.

v_call: TRBV5-1; clone_size: few; d_call: NA; j_call: TRBJ2-2; cdr3_nt: TGCGCCAGCAGCTTGGAGGTTGGCAGGAACACCGGGGAGCTGTTTTTT; cdr3_aa: CASSLEVGRNTGELFF
v_call: TRBV11-1; clone_size: NA; d_call: NA; j_call: TRBJ2-5; cdr3_nt: TGTGCCAGCAGCTTAACAGCGGACCAAGAGACCCAGTACTTC; cdr3_aa: CASSLTADQETQYF
v_call: TRBV4-1; clone_size: NA; d_call: NA; j_call: TRBJ2-3; cdr3_nt: TGCGCCAGCAGCCAAGATAGCGGCACAGATACGCAGTATTTT; cdr3_aa: CASSQDSGTDTQYF
v_call: TRBV28; clone_size: NA; d_call: NA; j_call: TRBJ2-1; cdr3_nt: TGTGCCAGCAGTTTGGTACCGACAGCAACCATTGAGCAGTTCTTC; cdr3_aa: CASSLVPTATIEQFF
v_call: TRBV5-1; clone_size: NA; d_call: NA; j_call: TRBJ2-7; cdr3_nt: TGCGCCAGCACTCCTGGTGGTGGAACCTACGAGCAGTACTTC; cdr3_aa: CASTPGGGTYEQYF
v_call: TRBV4-1; clone_size: NA; d_call: NA; j_call: TRBJ2-1; cdr3_nt: TGCGCCAGCAGCCAAGATAGGGCCGGGGGAGAGGCCTCCTACAATGAGCAGTTCTTC; cdr3_aa: CASSQDRAGGEASYNEQFF
v_call: TRBV11-2; clone_size: NA; d_call: TRBD2; j_call: TRBJ2-3; cdr3_nt: TGTGCCAGCAGCTTTCGTTTAGCGGGGACGGGAGATACGCAGTATTTT; cdr3_aa: CASSFRLAGTGDTQYF
v_call: TRBV7-9; clone_size: NA; d_call: NA; j_call: TRBJ2-7; cdr3_nt: TGTGCCAGCAGCTTCCCCTCGGCAAGCGAGCAGTACTTC; cdr3_aa: CASSFPSASEQYF
v_call: TRBV5-1; clone_size: few; d_call: NA; j_call: TRBJ2-3; cdr3_nt: TGCGCCAGCAGCCCTCGGGCCAGCACAGATACGCAGTATTTT; cdr3_aa: CASSPRASTDTQYF
v_call: TRBV23-1; clone_size: NA; d_call: NA; j_call: TRBJ1-5; cdr3_nt: TGCGACGGCACTTCTTGGGGACGAGGTGATCAGCCCCAGCATTTT; cdr3_aa: CDGTSWGRGDQPQHF
v_call: TRBV27; clone_size: NA; d_call: TRBD2; j_call: TRBJ2-3; cdr3_nt: TGTGCATCGGCGGGAGCCTCTAGCACAGATACGCAGTATTTT; cdr3_aa: CASAGASSTDTQYF
v_call: TRBV15; clone_size: NA; d_call: NA; j_call: TRBJ2-5; cdr3_nt: TGTGCCACCAGCAGAGATGTGGCTAGGGGGTTAGAGACCCAGTACTTC; cdr3_aa: CATSRDVARGLETQYF
v_call: TRBV7-3; clone_size: once; d_call: NA; j_call: TRBJ2-7; cdr3_nt: TGTGCCAGCAGCCAACATGGAGGCTACGAGCAGTACTTC; cdr3_aa: CASSQHGGYEQYF
v_call: TRBV5-1; clone_size: few; d_call: NA; j_call: TRBJ1-2; cdr3_nt: TGCGCCAGCAGCCTAACCCCGGGATACAACTATGGCTACACCTTC; cdr3_aa: CASSLTPGYNYGYTF
v_call: TRBV7-2; clone_size: NA; d_call: TRBD2; j_call: TRBJ2-7; cdr3_nt: TGTGCCAGCGGTGGGTCGGGGGGGCACTCCTACGAGCAGTACTTC; cdr3_aa: CASGGSGGHSYEQYF
v_call: TRBV30; clone_size: NA; d_call: NA; j_call: TRBJ1-1; cdr3_nt: TGTGCCTGGACCGGTAAGGGGAACACTGAAGCTTTCTTT; cdr3_aa: CAWTGKGNTEAFF
v_call: TRBV6-6; clone_size: NA; d_call: NA; j_call: TRBJ1-6; cdr3_nt: TGTGCCAGCAGTTACTCCTTAGGACAGAATTCACCCCTCCACTTT; cdr3_aa: CASSYSLGQNSPLHF
v_call: TRBV28; clone_size: NA; d_call: NA; j_call: TRBJ1-5; cdr3_nt: TGTGCCAGCAGTCCCCTCATAAGGGCTAGCAATCAGCCCCAGCATTTT; cdr3_aa: CASSPLIRASNQPQHF
v_call: TRBV9; clone_size: NA; d_call: NA; j_call: TRBJ1-1; cdr3_nt: TGTGCCAGCAGCGTACAACAGGGTGGAACTGAAGCTTTCTTT; cdr3_aa: CASSVQQGGTEAFF
v_call: TRBV5-1; clone_size: NA; d_call: TRBD2; j_call: TRBJ2-1; cdr3_nt: TGCGCCAGCAGCTCGGAGGGGAGGGAGGCATACAATGAGCAGTTCTTC; cdr3_aa: CASSSEGREAYNEQFF
v_call: TRBV25-1; clone_size: NA; d_call: TRBD1; j_call: TRBJ1-3; cdr3_nt: TGTGCCAGCAGTGGGACAGGATTCGGCGCCTTTGGAAACACCATATATTTT; cdr3_aa: CASSGTGFGAFGNTIYF
v_call: TRBV30; clone_size: NA; d_call: TRBD1; j_call: TRBJ1-2; cdr3_nt: TGTGCCTGGAGTGGATGGGTCCGGGACAGCCCGACAAACTATGGCTACACCTTC; cdr3_aa: CAWSGWVRDSPTNYGYTF
v_call: TRBV2; clone_size: NA; d_call: TRBD2; j_call: TRBJ2-3; cdr3_nt: TGTGCCAGCAGAAACGGACTAGTCGGTGGTGAGACGCAGTATTTT; cdr3_aa: CASRNGLVGGETQYF
v_call: TRBV30; clone_size: NA; d_call: NA; j_call: TRBJ2-2; cdr3_nt: TGTGCCTGGACACCCAATAGAGGGATTTCGAACACCGGGGAGCTGTTTTTT; cdr3_aa: CAWTPNRGISNTGELFF
v_call: TRBV6-1; clone_size: few; d_call: NA; j_call: TRBJ1-1; cdr3_nt: TGTGCCAGTAAAATGAACACTGAAGCTTTCTTT; cdr3_aa: CASKMNTEAFF
v_call: TRBV19; clone_size: NA; d_call: NA; j_call: TRBJ1-1; cdr3_nt: TGTGCCAGTTCTCGCGAGGGGGGTAAGAACGCTGAAGCTTTCTTT; cdr3_aa: CASSREGGKNAEAFF
v_call: TRBV9; clone_size: few; d_call: NA; j_call: TRBJ2-5; cdr3_nt: TGTGCCAGCAGCGTAGGACAGCAACAAGAGACCCAGTACTTC; cdr3_aa: CASSVGQQQETQYF
v_call: TRBV6-5; clone_size: NA; d_call: NA; j_call: TRBJ1-4; cdr3_nt: TGTGCCAGCAGGCCCCAAGGCCCCAATGAAAAACTGTTTTTT; cdr3_aa: CASRPQGPNEKLFF
v_call: TRBV7-2; clone_size: NA; d_call: NA; j_call: TRBJ2-7; cdr3_nt: TGTGCCAGCAGCTCTCGCCTCTACGAGCAGTACTTC; cdr3_aa: CASSSRLYEQYF
v_call: TRBV6-1; clone_size: NA; d_call: NA; j_call: TRBJ1-5; cdr3_nt: TGTGCCAGCAAGAGTCATAGCAATCAGCCCCAGCATTTT; cdr3_aa: CASKSHSNQPQHF
v_call: TRBV5-1; clone_size: NA; d_call: NA; j_call: TRBJ2-5; cdr3_nt: TGCGCCAGCAGGGTCGGGACCCTCCAAGAGACCCAGTACTTC; cdr3_aa: CASRVGTLQETQYF
v_call: TRBV29-1; clone_size: once; d_call: TRBD1; j_call: TRBJ1-1; cdr3_nt: TGCAGCGTTGCTACCGGGACAGCGAACACTGAAGCTTTCTTT; cdr3_aa: CSVATGTANTEAFF
v_call: TRBV10-2; clone_size: NA; d_call: TRBD2; j_call: TRBJ2-3; cdr3_nt: TGCGCCAGCAATCAACTAGCGGGGGGTGGGGATACGCAGTATTTT; cdr3_aa: CASNQLAGGGDTQYF
v_call: TRBV2; clone_size: many; d_call: TRBD2; j_call: TRBJ2-3; cdr3_nt: TGTGCCAGCAGGAGGTTAGCGGGGTATACTAGCACAGATACGCAGTATTTT; cdr3_aa: CASRRLAGYTSTDTQYF
v_call: TRBV27; clone_size: NA; d_call: NA; j_call: TRBJ2-3; cdr3_nt: TGTGCCAGCATTTACAGGGAGTGGAGCACAGATACGCAGTATTTT; cdr3_aa: CASIYREWSTDTQYF
v_call: TRBV29-1; clone_size: once; d_call: NA; j_call: TRBJ2-2; cdr3_nt: TGCAGCGTTGCTAGACAGACCACCGGGGAGCTGTTTTTT; cdr3_aa: CSVARQTTGELFF
v_call: TRBV15; clone_size: NA; d_call: TRBD1; j_call: TRBJ1-1; cdr3_nt: TGTGCCACCGGACAGGGGTTGAACACTGAAGCTTTCTTT; cdr3_aa: CATGQGLNTEAFF
v_call: TRBV7-3; clone_size: few; d_call: TRBD1; j_call: TRBJ2-5; cdr3_nt: TGTGCCAGCAGCTGGACAGGAGCCAACCAAGAGACCCAGTACTTC; cdr3_aa: CASSWTGANQETQYF
v_call: TRBV4-2; clone_size: few; d_call: TRBD1; j_call: TRBJ1-3; cdr3_nt: TGTGCCAGCAGCCAAGAAGGGCAGGGGGAAAACACCATATATTTT; cdr3_aa: CASSQEGQGENTIYF
v_call: TRBV9; clone_size: NA; d_call: NA; j_call: TRBJ2-1; cdr3_nt: TGTGCCAGCAGCGTAGTCGGGGCCGGTGAGCAGTTCTTC; cdr3_aa: CASSVVGAGEQFF
v_call: TRBV4-3; clone_size: NA; d_call: NA; j_call: TRBJ2-1; cdr3_nt: TGCGCCAGCAGCCCCCAGGGTGGCTACAATGAGCAGTTCTTC; cdr3_aa: CASSPQGGYNEQFF
v_call: TRBV7-7; clone_size: once; d_call: TRBD2; j_call: TRBJ2-5; cdr3_nt: TGTGCCAGCAGCTACGGACTAGGGGACCAAGAGACCCAGTACTTC; cdr3_aa: CASSYGLGDQETQYF
v_call: TRBV29-1; clone_size: NA; d_call: NA; j_call: TRBJ2-3; cdr3_nt: TGCAGCGTTGAGGGGGGGGCGTTTGCAGATACGCAGTATTTT; cdr3_aa: CSVEGGAFADTQYF
v_call: TRBV5-1; clone_size: NA; d_call: TRBD1; j_call: TRBJ1-4; cdr3_nt: TGCGCCAGCAGCGATAAACCGGGGACAGGTTCCTCGTCTGGTGAAAAACTGTTTTTT; cdr3_aa: CASSDKPGTGSSSGEKLFF
v_call: TRBV30; clone_size: NA; d_call: NA; j_call: TRBJ1-1; cdr3_nt: TGTGCCTGGAGTGCAGGATTGAACACTGAAGCTTTCTTT; cdr3_aa: CAWSAGLNTEAFF
v_call: TRBV7-9; clone_size: few; d_call: NA; j_call: TRBJ1-1; cdr3_nt: TGTGCCAGCTACTCGCCTGGGCGGAAAAAGGACACTGAAGCTTTCTTT; cdr3_aa: CASYSPGRKKDTEAFF
v_call: TRBV5-6; clone_size: NA; d_call: NA; j_call: TRBJ1-3; cdr3_nt: TGTGCCAGCAGCTTGAGGCAGGCCTCTGGAAACACCATATATTTT; cdr3_aa: CASSLRQASGNTIYF
v_call: TRBV2; clone_size: NA; d_call: NA; j_call: TRBJ2-6; cdr3_nt: TGTGCCAGCAGTGAAGTTCAGGGGTTCGTCCTGACTTTC; cdr3_aa: CASSEVQGFVLTF
v_call: TRBV18; clone_size: NA; d_call: NA; j_call: TRBJ2-7; cdr3_nt: TGTGCCAGCTCACCGGGAACAAGCTCCTACGAGCAGTACTTC; cdr3_aa: CASSPGTSSYEQYF
v_call: TRBV29-1; clone_size: NA; d_call: NA; j_call: TRBJ2-3; cdr3_nt: TGCAGCGTTGAAAGGCCAGAAAGCACAGATACGCAGTATTTT; cdr3_aa: CSVERPESTDTQYF
v_call: TRBV6-1; clone_size: NA; d_call: NA; j_call: TRBJ2-5; cdr3_nt: TGTGCCAGCAGTGACACGGTAGCGTACATGGGGGAGACCCAGTACTTC; cdr3_aa: CASSDTVAYMGETQYF
v_call: TRBV4-3; clone_size: NA; d_call: NA; j_call: TRBJ1-6; cdr3_nt: TGCGCCAGCAGCCAAGATCTCGGGGACGGACATAATTCACCCCTCCACTTT; cdr3_aa: CASSQDLGDGHNSPLHF
v_call: TRBV5-1; clone_size: few; d_call: TRBD1; j_call: TRBJ1-1; cdr3_nt: TGCGCCAGCGGACAGGGGAACACTGAAGCTTTCTTT; cdr3_aa: CASGQGNTEAFF